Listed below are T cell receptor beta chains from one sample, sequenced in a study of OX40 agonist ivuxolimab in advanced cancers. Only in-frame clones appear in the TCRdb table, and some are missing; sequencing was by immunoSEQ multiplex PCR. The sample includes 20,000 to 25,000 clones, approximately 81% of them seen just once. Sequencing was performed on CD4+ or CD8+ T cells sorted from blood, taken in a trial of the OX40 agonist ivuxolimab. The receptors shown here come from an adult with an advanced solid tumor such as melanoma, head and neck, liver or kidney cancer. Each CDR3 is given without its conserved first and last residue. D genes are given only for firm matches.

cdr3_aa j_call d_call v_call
ASRPWGGGDTIY TRBJ1-3 NA TRBV7-9
ASRYGEAEAF TRBJ1-1 NA TRBV19
ASSPQQTGGEQY TRBJ2-7 NA TRBV4-1
ASTPGTGTYEQY TRBJ2-7 TRBD1 TRBV19
ASSHGAALGYEQY TRBJ2-7 NA TRBV4-3
ASSIALEGMNEQY TRBJ2-7 NA TRBV19
ASSLSVGNPWVEQF TRBJ2-1 NA TRBV11-2
ASSLPSRDEQF TRBJ2-1 NA TRBV5-5
ASSFSPGAEAF TRBJ1-1 NA TRBV27
ASSQLVGSGGGELF TRBJ2-2 NA TRBV4-3
ASSQAGQEAYEQY TRBJ2-7 TRBD1 TRBV4-3
ASSTRDGADTDTQY TRBJ2-3 NA TRBV2